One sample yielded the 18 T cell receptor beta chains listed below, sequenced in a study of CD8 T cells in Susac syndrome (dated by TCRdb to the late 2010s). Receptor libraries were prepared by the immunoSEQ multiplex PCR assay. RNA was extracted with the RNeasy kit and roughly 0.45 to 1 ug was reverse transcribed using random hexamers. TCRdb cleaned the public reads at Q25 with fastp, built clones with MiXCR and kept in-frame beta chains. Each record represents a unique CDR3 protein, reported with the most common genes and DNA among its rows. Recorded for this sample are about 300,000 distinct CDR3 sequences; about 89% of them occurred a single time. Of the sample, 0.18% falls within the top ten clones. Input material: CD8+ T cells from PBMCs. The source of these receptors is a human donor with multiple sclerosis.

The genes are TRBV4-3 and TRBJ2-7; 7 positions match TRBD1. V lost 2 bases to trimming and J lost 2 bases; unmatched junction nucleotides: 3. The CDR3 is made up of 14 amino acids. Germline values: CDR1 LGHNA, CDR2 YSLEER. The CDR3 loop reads CASSQYGTAYEQYF. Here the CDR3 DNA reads TGCGCCAGCAGCCAATACGGGACAGCCTACGAGCAGTACTTC.

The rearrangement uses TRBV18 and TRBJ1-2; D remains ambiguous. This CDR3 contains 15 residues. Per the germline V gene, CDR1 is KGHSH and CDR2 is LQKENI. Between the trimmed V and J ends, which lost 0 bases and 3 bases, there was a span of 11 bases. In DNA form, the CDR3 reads TGTGCCAGCTCACCACCGGGAGTAAACGACTATGGCTACACCTTC. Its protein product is CASSPPGVNDYGYTF. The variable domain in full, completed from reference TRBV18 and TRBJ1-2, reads NAGVMQNPRHLVRRRGQEARLRCSPMKGHSHVYWYRQLPEEGLKFMVYLQKENIIDESGMPKERFSAEFPKEGPSILRIQQVVRGDSAAYFCASSPPGVNDYGYTFGSGTRLTVV.

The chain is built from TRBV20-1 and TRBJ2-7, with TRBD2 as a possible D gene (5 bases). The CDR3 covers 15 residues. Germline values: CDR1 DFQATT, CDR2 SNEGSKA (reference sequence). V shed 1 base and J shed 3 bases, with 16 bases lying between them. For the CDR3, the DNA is TGCAGTGCTAGAGTCCCGGGATTAACTCACTACGAGCAGTACTTC. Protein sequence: CSARVPGLTHYEQYF.

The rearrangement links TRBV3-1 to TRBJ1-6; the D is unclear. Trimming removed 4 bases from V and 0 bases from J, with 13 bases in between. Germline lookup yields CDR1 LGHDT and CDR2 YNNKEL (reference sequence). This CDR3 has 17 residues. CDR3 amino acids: CASSPTRALSYNSPLHF. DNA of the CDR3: TGTGCCAGCAGCCCCACACGGGCCCTCTCCTATAATTCACCCCTCCACTTT.

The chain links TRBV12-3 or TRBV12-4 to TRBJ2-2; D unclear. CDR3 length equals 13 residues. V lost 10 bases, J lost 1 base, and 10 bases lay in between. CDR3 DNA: TGTGCCACCCTAGAGCAGAACACCGGGGAGCTGTTTTTT. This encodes CATLEQNTGELFF.

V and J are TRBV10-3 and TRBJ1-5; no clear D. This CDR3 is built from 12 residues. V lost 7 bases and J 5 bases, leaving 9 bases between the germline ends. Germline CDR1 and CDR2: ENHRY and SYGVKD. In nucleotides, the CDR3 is TGTGCCATCAAAGCACCAGATCAGCCCCAGCATTTT. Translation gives CAIKAPDQPQHF.

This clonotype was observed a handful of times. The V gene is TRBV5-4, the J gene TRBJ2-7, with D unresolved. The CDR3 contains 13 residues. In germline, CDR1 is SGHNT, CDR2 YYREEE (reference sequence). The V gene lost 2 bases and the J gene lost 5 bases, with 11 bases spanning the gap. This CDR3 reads CASSFAGPDEQYF. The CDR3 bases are TGTGCCAGCAGCTTCGCAGGACCCGACGAGCAGTACTTC.

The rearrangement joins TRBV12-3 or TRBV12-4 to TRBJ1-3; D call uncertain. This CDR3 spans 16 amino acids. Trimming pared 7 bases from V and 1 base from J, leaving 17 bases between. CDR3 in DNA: TGTGCCAGCAACAATAGTCAAGAGAGGTCTGGAAACACCATATATTTT. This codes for CASNNSQERSGNTIYF.

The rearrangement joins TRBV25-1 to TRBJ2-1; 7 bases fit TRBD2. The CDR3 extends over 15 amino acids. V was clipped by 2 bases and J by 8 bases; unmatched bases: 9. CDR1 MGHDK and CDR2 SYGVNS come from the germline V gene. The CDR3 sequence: CASSEDRQRDYEQFF. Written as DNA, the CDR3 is TGTGCCAGCAGTGAAGATAGGCAGCGGGACTATGAGCAGTTCTTC.

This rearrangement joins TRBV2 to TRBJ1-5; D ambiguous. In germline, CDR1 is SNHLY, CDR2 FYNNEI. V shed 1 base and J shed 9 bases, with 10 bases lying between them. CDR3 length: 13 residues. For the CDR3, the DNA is TGTGCCAGCAGTGAAGGGCAGCCCCGGCCCCAGCATTTT. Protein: CASSEGQPRPQHF.

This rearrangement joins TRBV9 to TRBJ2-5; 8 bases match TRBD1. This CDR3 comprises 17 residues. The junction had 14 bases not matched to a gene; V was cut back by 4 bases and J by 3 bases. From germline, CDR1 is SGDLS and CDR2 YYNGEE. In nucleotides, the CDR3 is TGTGCCAGCAGCCCAGTAGGTCCCACAGGGGGAGAAGAGACCCAGTACTTC. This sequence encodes CASSPVGPTGGEETQYF.

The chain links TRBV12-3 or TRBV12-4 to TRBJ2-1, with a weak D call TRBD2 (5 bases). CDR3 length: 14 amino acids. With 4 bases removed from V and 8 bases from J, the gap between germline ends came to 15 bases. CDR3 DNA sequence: TGTGCCAGCAGTTGGACTCTACGGAGAGATGAGCAGTTCTTC. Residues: CASSWTLRRDEQFF.

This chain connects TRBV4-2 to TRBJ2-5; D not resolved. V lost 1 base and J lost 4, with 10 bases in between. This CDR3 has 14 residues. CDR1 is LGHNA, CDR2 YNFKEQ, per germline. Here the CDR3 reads CASSQVVPGETQYF. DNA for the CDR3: TGTGCCAGCAGCCAAGTGGTTCCGGGAGAGACCCAGTACTTC.

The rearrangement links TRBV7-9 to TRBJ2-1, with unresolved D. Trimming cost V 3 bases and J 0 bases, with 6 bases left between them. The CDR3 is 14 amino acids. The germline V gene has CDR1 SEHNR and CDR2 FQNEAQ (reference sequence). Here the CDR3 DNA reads TGTGCCAGCAGCTTCCCGAGCTCCTACAATGAGCAGTTCTTC. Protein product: CASSFPSSYNEQFF.

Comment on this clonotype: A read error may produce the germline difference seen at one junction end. The CDR3 sequence: CDSSTPGLAERNEQFF. Written as DNA, the CDR3 is TGTGACAGCAGTACGCCGGGACTAGCGGAGAGAAATGAGCAGTTCTTC. The rearrangement uses TRBV28 and TRBJ2-1; TRBD2 matches 11 bases. Germline V lookup: CDR1 MDHEN, CDR2 SYDVKM. This CDR3 comprises 16 residues.

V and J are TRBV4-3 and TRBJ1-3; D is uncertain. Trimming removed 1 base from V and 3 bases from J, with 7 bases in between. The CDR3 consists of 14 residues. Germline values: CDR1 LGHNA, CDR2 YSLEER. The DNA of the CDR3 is TGCGCCAGCAGCCAAGGGGGATTTGGAAACACCATATATTTT. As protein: CASSQGGFGNTIYF.

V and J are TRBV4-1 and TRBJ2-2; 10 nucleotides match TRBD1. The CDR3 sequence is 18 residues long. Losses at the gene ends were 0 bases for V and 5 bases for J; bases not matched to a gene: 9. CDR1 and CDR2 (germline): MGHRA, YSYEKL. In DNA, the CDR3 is TGCGCCAGCAGCCAAGATTCGGTAGGGACAGGGGAAACCGGGGAGCTGTTTTTT. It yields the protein CASSQDSVGTGETGELFF.

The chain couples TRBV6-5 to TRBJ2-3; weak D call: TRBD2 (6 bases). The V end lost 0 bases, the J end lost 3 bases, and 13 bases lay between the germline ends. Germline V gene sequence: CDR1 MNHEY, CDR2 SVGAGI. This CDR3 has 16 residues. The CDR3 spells CASSYSFGGKTDTQYF. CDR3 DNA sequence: TGTGCCAGCAGTTACTCATTCGGCGGGAAGACAGATACGCAGTATTTT.